Below, 28 T cell receptor beta chains from the same sample are listed, as sequenced in a study of patients and donors after allogeneic stem cell transplantation. TCRdb used MiXCR to reprocess the RT-PCR reads, holding one entry per CDR3 protein. This table has some 200,000 distinct CDR3 sequences, roughly 40% appearing once. The sample was blood, either unsorted or a sorted T cell fraction (not recorded which). The receptors were sampled from a human donor who was either an allogeneic HSCT recipient or a stem cell or donor lymphocyte infusion donor (not recorded which). It is not recorded whose cells these are; they may come from a transplant donor.

The chain's CDR3 is CSATGANTEAFF. The CDR3 region has the DNA TGCAGCGCCACCGGGGCCAACACTGAAGCTTTCTTT. The gene calls are TRBV29-1 and TRBJ1-1, with a tentative D call TRBD1 (5 bases). The CDR3 is 12 amino acids. CDR1 and CDR2 from the germline V gene are SQVTM and ANQGSEA. V lost 7 bases to trimming and J lost 2 bases, with 11 bases between them.

This sequence joins TRBV6-2 or TRBV6-3 and TRBJ2-7, with 8 nucleotides matching TRBD2. The CDR3 extends over 15 amino acids. In germline, CDR1 is MNHEY, CDR2 SVGEGT. V lost 4 bases to trimming and J lost 0 bases; unmatched junction nucleotides: 5. The CDR3 DNA sequence: TGTGCCAGCAGTTCTCTAGCGGGCGGCTCCTACGAGCAGTACTTC. It translates to CASSSLAGGSYEQYF.

This rearrangement joins TRBV6-5 to TRBJ2-2; 7 bases agree with TRBD2. The CDR3 has 15 residues. The V segment lost 5 bases and the J segment 4 bases; nucleotides outside the gene matches: 7. From germline, CDR1 is MNHEY and CDR2 SVGAGI. The CDR3 DNA reads TGTGCCAGCAGTCCCTGGCGGGAGATCACCGGGGAGCTGTTTTTT. Amino acid sequence: CASSPWREITGELFF.

This chain connects TRBV20-1 to TRBJ1-1; D unclear. This CDR3 has 12 residues. Germline V gene lookup returns CDR1 DFQATT and CDR2 SNEGSKA (reference sequence). Trimming left V 8 bases short and J 1 base short, with 11 bases between. The CDR3 loop reads CSPGQQNTEAFF. For the CDR3, the DNA is TGCAGTCCCGGCCAACAGAACACTGAAGCTTTCTTT.

In its sample, this clonotype was seen once. V gene TRBV5-1 combines with J gene TRBJ2-2; the D gene is possibly TRBD1 (5 bases). In germline, CDR1 is SGHRS, CDR2 YFSETQ. The CDR3 runs 14 residues. V lost 9 bases and J lost 2, with 14 bases in between. CDR3 nucleotide sequence: TGCGCCACCATGACAGCGTTTAACACCGGGGAGCTGTTTTTT. Its translation is CATMTAFNTGELFF.

The V call is TRBV12-3 or TRBV12-4, the J call TRBJ1-1; 7 bases match TRBD1. The CDR3 has 13 residues. V lost 6 bases and J lost 6; bases outside the gene matches: 7. The CDR3 DNA reads TGTGCCAGCAGGAGAGGGGGCTCGTCTGAAGCTTTCTTT. The encoded protein is CASRRGGSSEAFF.

The rearrangement uses TRBV6-5 and TRBJ1-6; D not resolved. This CDR3 has 14 amino acids. CDR1 and CDR2 (germline): MNHEY, SVGAGI. V was clipped by 5 bases and J by 5 bases, with 10 bases between them. In DNA form, the CDR3 reads TGTGCCAGCAGTCCCGGAGGAAATAATTCACCCCTCCACTTT. Protein sequence: CASSPGGNNSPLHF.

This clonotype has a handful of counts. In DNA, the CDR3 is TGTGCCAGCAGCCCCCAACCTAACTATGGCTACACCTTC. It codes for CASSPQPNYGYTF. The chain links TRBV7-3 to TRBJ1-2, with unresolved D. Germline CDR1 SGHTA, CDR2 FQGTGA. Between the trimmed V and J ends, which lost 5 bases and 0 bases, there was a span of 7 bases. This CDR3 region has 13 residues. Full variable domain (remainder filled in from reference TRBV7-3 and TRBJ1-2): GAGVSQTPSNKVTEKGKYVELRCDPISGHTALYWYRQSLGQGPEFLIYFQGTGAADDSGLPNDRFFAVRPEGSVSTLKIQRTERGDSAVYLCASSPQPNYGYTFGSGTRLTVV.

The chain has TRBV9 and TRBJ1-5; no definite D call. CDR1 and CDR2 from the germline V gene are SGDLS and YYNGEE. The CDR3 sequence is 16 residues long. Trimming took 0 bases from V and 5 from J, leaving 15 bases between them. This chain's CDR3 is CASSVDPGPRDQPQHF. DNA of the CDR3: TGTGCCAGCAGCGTAGACCCCGGTCCTAGGGATCAGCCCCAGCATTTT.

This clonotype was counted ten times or more. Mismatch with germline at one junction end may stem from a read error. This chain uses TRBV5-1 with TRBJ1-2, with TRBD1 matching 7 bases. This CDR3 comprises 13 residues. Germline loops: CDR1 SGHRS, CDR2 YFSETQ. DNA of the CDR3: TGTGCCAGCAGTTTCGACAGGGACTATGGCTACACCTTC. Its translation: CASSFDRDYGYTF. Combining the CDR3 with reference TRBV5-1 and TRBJ1-2 gives the whole variable domain KAGVTQTPRYLIKTRGQQVTLSCSPISGHRSVSWYQQTPGQGLQFLFEYFSETQRNKGNFPGRFSGRQFSNSRSEMNVSTLELGDSALYLCASSFDRDYGYTFGSGTRLTVV.

The chain is built from TRBV5-1 and TRBJ2-5; D might be TRBD2 (5 bases). The CDR3 has 13 amino acids. Germline-derived CDR1 and CDR2 are SGHRS and YFSETQ. The germline V and J ends were trimmed by 4 bases and 4 bases, with 11 bases remaining between them. CDR3: CASSPTRVETQYF. The DNA of the CDR3 is TGCGCCAGCAGCCCCACGCGGGTAGAGACCCAGTACTTC. The variable domain in full, completed from reference TRBV5-1 and TRBJ2-5, reads KAGVTQTPRYLIKTRGQQVTLSCSPISGHRSVSWYQQTPGQGLQFLFEYFSETQRNKGNFPGRFSGRQFSNSRSEMNVSTLELGDSALYLCASSPTRVETQYFGPGTRLLVL.

The sample holds a few counts of this clonotype. V and J are TRBV12-3 or TRBV12-4 and TRBJ1-4; no firm D call. There are 14 residues in the CDR3. V lost 5 bases and J 0 bases, leaving 7 bases between the germline ends. CDR3 coding DNA: TGTGCCAGCAGTAAAGGGCCAACTAATGAAAAACTGTTTTTT. Protein product: CASSKGPTNEKLFF.

V and J are TRBV2 and TRBJ2-1; D call uncertain. Germline CDR1 reads SNHLY; CDR2 reads FYNNEI. The CDR3 spans 14 residues. Trimming removed 4 bases from V and 8 bases from J, with 15 bases in between. This chain's CDR3 is CASSGTDNGDEQFF. The CDR3 nucleotides read TGTGCCAGCAGTGGAACCGACAATGGCGATGAGCAGTTCTTC.

The V call is TRBV6-5, the J call TRBJ2-1; a possible D gene is TRBD1 (5 bases). Germline CDR1 reads MNHEY; CDR2 reads SVGAGI. Trimming removed 0 bases at V and 8 bases at J, with 14 bases between. The length of the CDR3 is 15 residues. The CDR3 here is CASSYSQGVDDEQFF. The CDR3 nucleotides are TGTGCCAGCAGTTACTCCCAGGGTGTCGACGATGAGCAGTTCTTC.

The chain uses TRBV9 and TRBJ2-7, with D possibly being TRBD2 (5 bases). Germline CDR1 is SGDLS and CDR2 is YYNGEE. V was shortened by 3 bases and J by 6 bases, with 16 bases between the two germline ends. The CDR3 contains 14 residues. This chain's CDR3 is CASSGKDSRSEQYF. CDR3 nucleotides: TGTGCCAGCAGCGGCAAGGACTCCCGGAGCGAGCAGTACTTC.

The CDR3 is CASSSSSAGNGENTEAFF. The CDR3 DNA reads TGCGCCAGCAGCTCCTCATCGGCGGGGAACGGGGAGAACACTGAAGCTTTCTTT. This rearrangement joins TRBV5-1 to TRBJ1-1, with D unresolved. Germline assignment: CDR1 SGHRS and CDR2 YFSETQ. The ends were cut back, 3 bases at V and 1 base at J, with 22 bases in the middle. This CDR3 comprises 18 residues. The whole variable domain, filled in from reference TRBV5-1 and TRBJ1-1, reads KAGVTQTPRYLIKTRGQQVTLSCSPISGHRSVSWYQQTPGQGLQFLFEYFSETQRNKGNFPGRFSGRQFSNSRSEMNVSTLELGDSALYLCASSSSSAGNGENTEAFFGQGTRLTVV.

V usage is TRBV7-9 and J usage is TRBJ1-6; TRBD1 is a possible D gene (6 bases). V dropped 5 bases and J dropped 7 bases, with 15 bases sitting between them. Germline CDR1 and CDR2: SEHNR and FQNEAQ (reference sequence). The CDR3 is made up of 15 amino acids. DNA for the CDR3: TGTGCCAGCAGCCCCCGAGACAGGACAAATTCACCCCTCCACTTT. Protein sequence: CASSPRDRTNSPLHF.

The J gene is TRBJ1-3, the V gene TRBV4-2; D is possibly TRBD1 (6 bases). The CDR3 runs to 16 residues. Germline V lookup: CDR1 LGHNA, CDR2 YNFKEQ. V was trimmed by 2 bases and J by 0 bases, leaving 11 bases between them. CDR3 sequence: CASSQSQGSSGNTIYF. The CDR3 DNA reads as TGTGCCAGCAGCCAATCACAGGGATCCTCTGGAAACACCATATATTTT.

This clonotype was counted a few times. The chain recombines TRBV12-3 or TRBV12-4 with TRBJ1-5; D not certain. Trimming took 4 bases from V and 4 from J, leaving 8 bases between them. The CDR3 has 13 amino acids. The CDR3 DNA follows: TGTGCCAGCAGTTCTCTAGTGAATCAGCCCCAGCATTTT. Protein: CASSSLVNQPQHF.

In DNA form, the CDR3 reads TGTGCCAGCAGTTCAGGGGTGATGGAGACCCAGTACTTC. Translated, it gives CASSSGVMETQYF. V and J are TRBV7-7 and TRBJ2-5, with D perhaps matching TRBD1 (6 bases). This CDR3 has 13 amino acids. CDR1 SSHAT and CDR2 FNYEAQ come from the germline V gene (reference sequence). V shed 6 bases and J shed 5 bases, with 13 bases lying between them.

This clonotype was recorded once. The chain links TRBV29-1 to TRBJ1-1, with D maybe TRBD1 (6 bases). CDR3 size: 12 residues. The germline V gene has CDR1 SQVTM and CDR2 ANQGSEA. V was cut by 6 bases and J by 3 bases, with 11 bases left in between. CDR3 in amino acids: CSVWGRDTEAFF. The CDR3 region has the DNA TGCAGCGTATGGGGGCGAGACACTGAAGCTTTCTTT.

The chain recombines TRBV27 with TRBJ2-2; D not certain. Trimming shortened V by 3 bases and J by 0 bases, and 8 bases separated the two germline ends. The CDR3 contains 15 residues. The V gene's germline CDR1 is MNHEY and CDR2 SMNVEV (reference sequence). CDR3 residues: CASSFDRANTGELFF. Here the CDR3 DNA reads TGTGCCAGCAGTTTTGACCGCGCGAACACCGGGGAGCTGTTTTTT.

The table lists this clonotype with many counts. V usage is TRBV12-3 or TRBV12-4 and J usage is TRBJ1-3; 9 positions agree with TRBD1. This CDR3 is built from 16 residues. Trimming took 2 bases from V and 1 from J; bases not matched to a gene: 3. The CDR3 DNA reads TGTGCCAGCAGTTTAACAGGGGGCTCGTCTGGAAACACCATATATTTT. It is translated as CASSLTGGSSGNTIYF.

This chain connects TRBV20-1 to TRBJ1-2; no clear D gene. CDR3 length equals 13 residues. The germline gives CDR1 DFQATT, CDR2 SNEGSKA (reference sequence). Trimming took off 2 bases at V and 0 bases at J, with 7 bases between the two ends. The CDR3 coding sequence is TGCAGTGCTAGACTCGATACTAACTATGGCTACACCTTC. Its protein product is CSARLDTNYGYTF.

The V call is TRBV20-1, the J call TRBJ2-7; a possible D gene is TRBD2 (6 bases). The V gene's germline CDR1 is DFQATT and CDR2 SNEGSKA (reference sequence). V lost 3 bases and J lost 2, with 11 bases in between. This CDR3 contains 13 residues. The CDR3 here is CSARGGGAYEQYF. CDR3 bases: TGCAGTGCTAGGGGGGGAGGAGCCTACGAGCAGTACTTC.

The chain links TRBV3-1 to TRBJ1-1, with D hard to call. The germline V gene has CDR1 LGHDT and CDR2 YNNKEL (reference sequence). The CDR3 extends over 15 amino acids. V was cut by 1 base and J by 5 bases, with 14 bases left in between. CDR3 DNA: TGTGCCAGCAGCCAAGGAGACTCCCGTTTGACTGAAGCTTTCTTT. Translated: CASSQGDSRLTEAFF.

Only a few counts were recorded for this clonotype. The chain carries TRBV6-5 and TRBJ1-5; D ambiguous. CDR3 length equals 13 residues. In germline, CDR1 is MNHEY, CDR2 SVGAGI. V was clipped by 2 bases and J by 4 bases, with 6 bases between them. This chain's CDR3 is CASSYRSNQPQHF. The CDR3 region has the DNA TGTGCCAGCAGTTACAGGAGTAATCAGCCCCAGCATTTT.

V is TRBV20-1 and J is TRBJ1-2, with D unclear. Trimming removed 5 bases from V and 3 bases from J, with 13 bases in between. CDR3 length equals 13 residues. Germline-derived CDR1 and CDR2 are DFQATT and SNEGSKA (reference sequence). The CDR3 DNA reads as TGCAGTGCTCCCTGGGTCGCTGACTATGGCTACACCTTC. As protein: CSAPWVADYGYTF.